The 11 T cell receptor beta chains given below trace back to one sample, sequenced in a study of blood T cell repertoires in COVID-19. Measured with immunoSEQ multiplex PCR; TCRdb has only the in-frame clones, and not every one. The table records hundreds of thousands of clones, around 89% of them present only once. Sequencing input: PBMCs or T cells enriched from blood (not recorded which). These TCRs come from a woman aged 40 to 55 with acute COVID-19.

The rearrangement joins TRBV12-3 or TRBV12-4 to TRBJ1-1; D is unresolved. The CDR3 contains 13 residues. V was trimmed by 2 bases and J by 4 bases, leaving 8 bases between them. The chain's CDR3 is CASSLQVGTEAFF. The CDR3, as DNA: TGTGCCAGCAGTTTACAGGTAGGCACTGAAGCTTTCTTT.

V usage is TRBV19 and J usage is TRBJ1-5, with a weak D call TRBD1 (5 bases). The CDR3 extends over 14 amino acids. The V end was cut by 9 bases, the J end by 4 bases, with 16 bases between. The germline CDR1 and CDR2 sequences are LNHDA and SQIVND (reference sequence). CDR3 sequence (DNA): TGTGCCAGCTCCCGGGAGGGGCAGAATCAGCCCCAGCATTTT. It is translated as CASSREGQNQPQHF.

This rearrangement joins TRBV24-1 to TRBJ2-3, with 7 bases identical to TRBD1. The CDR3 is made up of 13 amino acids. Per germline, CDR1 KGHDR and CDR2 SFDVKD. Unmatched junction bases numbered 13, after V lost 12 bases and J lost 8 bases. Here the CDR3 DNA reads TGTGCCGTGGGACAGACCTTCTCGGGTACGCAGTATTTT. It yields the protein CAVGQTFSGTQYF.

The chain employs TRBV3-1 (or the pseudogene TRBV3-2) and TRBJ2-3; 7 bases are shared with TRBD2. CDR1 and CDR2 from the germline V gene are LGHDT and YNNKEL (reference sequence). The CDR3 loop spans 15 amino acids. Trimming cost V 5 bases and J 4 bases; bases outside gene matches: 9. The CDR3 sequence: CASSGGETEPDTQYF. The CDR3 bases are TGTGCCAGCAGCGGGGGGGAGACGGAACCAGATACGCAGTATTTT.

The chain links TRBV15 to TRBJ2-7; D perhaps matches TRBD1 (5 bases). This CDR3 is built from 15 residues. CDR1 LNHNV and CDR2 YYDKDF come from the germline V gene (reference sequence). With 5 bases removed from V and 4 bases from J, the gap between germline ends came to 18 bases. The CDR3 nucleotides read TGTGCCACCAGCTCCCCGACAGTTTCGGGTTACGAGCAGTACTTC. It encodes CATSSPTVSGYEQYF.

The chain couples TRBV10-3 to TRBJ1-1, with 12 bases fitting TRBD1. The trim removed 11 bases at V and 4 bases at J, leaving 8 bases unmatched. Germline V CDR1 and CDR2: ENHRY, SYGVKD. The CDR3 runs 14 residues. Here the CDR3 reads CAAGTGGRGTEAFF. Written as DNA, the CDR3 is TGTGCCGCCGGGACAGGGGGCCGCGGCACTGAAGCTTTCTTT.

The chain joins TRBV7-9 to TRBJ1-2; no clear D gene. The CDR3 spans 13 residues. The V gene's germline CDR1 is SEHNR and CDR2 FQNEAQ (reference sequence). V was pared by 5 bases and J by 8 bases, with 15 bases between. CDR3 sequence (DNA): TGTGCCAGCAGCCCAGGTCCGGGATGGGGCTACACCTTC. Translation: CASSPGPGWGYTF.

The CDR3 sequence: CASSQDGRGYTF. In DNA form, the CDR3 reads TGCGCCAGCAGCCAAGATGGCCGCGGCTACACCTTC. The rearrangement joins TRBV4-1 to TRBJ1-2; D unresolved. With 0 bases removed from V and 8 bases from J, the gap between germline ends came to 7 bases. CDR1 and CDR2 (germline): MGHRA, YSYEKL. This CDR3 region has 12 residues.

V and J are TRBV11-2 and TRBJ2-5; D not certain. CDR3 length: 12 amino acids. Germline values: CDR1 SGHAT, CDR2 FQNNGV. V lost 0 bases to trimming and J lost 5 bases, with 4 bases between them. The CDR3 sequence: CASSLERETQYF. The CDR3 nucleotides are TGTGCCAGCAGCTTAGAGAGGGAGACCCAGTACTTC. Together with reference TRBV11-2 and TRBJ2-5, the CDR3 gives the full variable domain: EAGVAQSPRYKIIEKRQSVAFWCNPISGHATLYWYQQILGQGPKLLIQFQNNGVVDDSQLPKDRFSAERLKGVDSTLKIQPAKLEDSAVYLCASSLERETQYFGPGTRLLVL.

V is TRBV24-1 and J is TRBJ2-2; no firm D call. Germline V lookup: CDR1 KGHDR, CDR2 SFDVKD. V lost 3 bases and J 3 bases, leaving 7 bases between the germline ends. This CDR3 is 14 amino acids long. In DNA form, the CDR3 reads TGTGCCACCAGTGATCACCAGTACACCGGGGAGCTGTTTTTT. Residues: CATSDHQYTGELFF.

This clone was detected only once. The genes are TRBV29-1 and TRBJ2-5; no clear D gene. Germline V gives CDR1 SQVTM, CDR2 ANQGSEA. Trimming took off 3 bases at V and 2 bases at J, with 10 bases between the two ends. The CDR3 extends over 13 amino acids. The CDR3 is CSVEEQQQETQYF. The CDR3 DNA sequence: TGCAGCGTTGAGGAACAGCAACAAGAGACCCAGTACTTC.